This T cell receptor beta chain derives from a study of T cells in Graves' hyperthyroidism and ophthalmopathy. About this clonotype: Its antigen is unidentified.

Amplification of TCR beta CDR3 regions was performed using RNA transcripts as template. The HTBI primer set served for first-round RT-PCR of the TCR CDR3. TCRdb redid the calling of the multiplex PCR reads with MiXCR, one entry per CDR3 protein. In the table there are more than 550,000 distinct CDR3 sequences, approximately 15% of which are singletons. Study-level points and caveats: Blood held most thyroid clonotypes expanded above 0.001 frequency.

The sequenced material came from blood. The clonotype was recovered from a man aged 45-65 years with Graves' hyperthyroidism.

The CDR3 here is CASRKTRLYEQYF. CDR3 DNA: TGTGCCAGCAGGAAGACTAGACTGTACGAGCAGTACTTC. This chain uses TRBV28 with TRBJ2-7; possibly TRBD2 for D (6 bases). CDR3 length equals 13 residues. Trimming removed 6 bases from V and 4 bases from J, with 13 bases in between. CDR1 and CDR2 from the germline V gene are MDHEN and SYDVKM.